Shown below are 16 T cell receptor beta chains from a single sample sequenced in a study of blood T cell repertoires in COVID-19. Clones were read by immunoSEQ multiplex PCR, and TCRdb kept only the in-frame ones, dropping some. The profile shows about 200,000 clones, approximately 88% of them singletons. Input material: peripheral blood. The receptors here all came from a man aged 35-49 years with acute or convalescent COVID-19.

This clone was seen a handful of times. Within the sample, other DNA sequences also encode this same CDR3. V and J are TRBV6-4 and TRBJ2-2; TRBD2 matches 12 bases. The V and J ends lost 4 bases and 3 bases, in that order; junction bases with no gene match: 0. Germline CDR1 and CDR2: MRHNA and SNTAGT. The length of the CDR3 is 15 residues. The CDR3 region is CASSASGGDTGELFF. The CDR3 DNA reads TGTGCCAGCAGTGCTAGCGGGGGGGACACCGGGGAGCTGTTTTTT.

This sequence joins TRBV5-1 and TRBJ2-2; the match to TRBD2 covers 14 bases. The CDR3 extends over 19 amino acids. Germline lookup yields CDR1 SGHRS and CDR2 YFSETQ. The trim removed 2 bases at V and 1 base at J, leaving 7 bases unmatched. CDR3: CASSFPGTSGGRNTGELFF. CDR3 DNA: TGCGCCAGCAGCTTCCCCGGGACTAGCGGGGGCCGGAACACCGGGGAGCTGTTTTTT.

This chain uses TRBV7-2 with TRBJ1-2; TRBD1 aligns across 12 bases. After removal of 7 bases from V and 4 bases from J, the junction contained 4 bases not matched to a gene. This CDR3 spans 14 amino acids. Germline CDR1 is SGHTA and CDR2 is FQGNSA. CDR3 nucleotide sequence: TGTGCCAGCAACGGGGACAGGGGGCTCTATGGCTACACCTTC. Its translation is CASNGDRGLYGYTF.

This sequence joins TRBV6-1 and TRBJ1-6, with TRBD1 matching 9 bases. Germline loops: CDR1 MNHNS, CDR2 SASEGT. V lost 3 bases and J lost 8; bases outside the gene matches: 8. The CDR3 extends over 16 amino acids. The CDR3 sequence: CASSDTPGQGYSPLHF. The CDR3 nucleotides are TGTGCCAGCAGTGATACCCCGGGACAGGGTTATTCACCCCTCCACTTT.

The V gene is TRBV6-5, the J gene TRBJ2-3, with D possibly matching TRBD2 (5 bases). This CDR3 comprises 14 residues. The ends were cut back, 4 bases at V and 4 bases at J, with 12 bases in the middle. The germline gives CDR1 MNHEY, CDR2 SVGAGI. The CDR3 protein is CASSLGNGADTQYF. For the CDR3, the DNA is TGTGCCAGCAGTTTAGGGAACGGGGCAGATACGCAGTATTTT.

This clone was seen a handful of times. The chain couples TRBV4-3 to TRBJ2-3; 12 bases agree with TRBD2. The CDR3 is 18 residues long. Germline trimming cut 4 bases from V and 0 bases from J; bases unmatched to any gene: 8. The germline V gene has CDR1 LGHNA and CDR2 YSLEER. CDR3: CASSRGGLAGISTDTQYF. For the CDR3, the DNA is TGCGCCAGCAGCCGGGGAGGACTAGCGGGAATAAGCACAGATACGCAGTATTTT.

This chain joins TRBV19 and TRBJ2-3, with 8 nucleotides matching TRBD2. V lost 1 base, J lost 6 bases, and 0 bases stayed unmatched. This CDR3 spans 13 amino acids. Germline V gene lookup returns CDR1 LNHDA and CDR2 SQIVND (reference sequence). The CDR3 nucleotides are TGTGCCAGTAGTATAGGACTAGCGGATACGCAGTATTTT. This sequence encodes CASSIGLADTQYF. Using reference TRBV19 and TRBJ2-3 for the parts outside the CDR3, the full variable domain is DGGITQSPKYLFRKEGQNVTLSCEQNLNHDAMYWYRQDPGQGLRLIYYSQIVNDFQKGDIAEGYSVSREKKESFPLTVTSAQKNPTAFYLCASSIGLADTQYFGPGTRLTVL.

This chain connects TRBV11-3 to TRBJ2-2; TRBD2 agrees at 8 bases. The germline V gene encodes CDR1 SGHNT and CDR2 YENEEA. V lost 3 bases to trimming and J lost 0 bases; unmatched junction nucleotides: 0. The CDR3 extends over 15 amino acids. DNA of the CDR3: TGTGCCAGCAGCTTCGGGGGGGCGAACACCGGGGAGCTGTTTTTT. Its protein product is CASSFGGANTGELFF. Combining the CDR3 with reference TRBV11-3 and TRBJ2-2 gives the whole variable domain EAGVVQSPRYKIIEKKQPVAFWCNPISGHNTLYWYLQNLGQGPELLIRYENEEAVDDSQLPKDRFSAERLKGVDSTLKIQPAELGDSAVYLCASSFGGANTGELFFGEGSRLTVL.

V usage is TRBV6-5 and J usage is TRBJ2-3, with D tentatively TRBD1 (6 bases). Germline V lookup: CDR1 MNHEY, CDR2 SVGAGI. The V end lost 5 bases, the J end lost 2 bases, and 14 bases lay between the germline ends. The length of the CDR3 is 15 residues. The CDR3 coding sequence is TGTGCCAGCAGTATTTCGGGACAATTCACAGATACGCAGTATTTT. Translated: CASSISGQFTDTQYF.

This chain joins TRBV5-1 and TRBJ1-5; the D is unclear. Between the trimmed V and J ends, which lost 0 bases and 1 base, there was a span of 14 bases. Germline CDR1 SGHRS, CDR2 YFSETQ. The CDR3 loop spans 17 amino acids. CDR3 DNA sequence: TGCGCCAGCAGCTTGGCATGGGAGGTTGTAAGCAATCAGCCCCAGCATTTT. This encodes CASSLAWEVVSNQPQHF.

This clone showed up just once. The rearrangement joins TRBV6-5 to TRBJ1-2; possible D gene TRBD1, 5 bases. CDR1 and CDR2 (germline): MNHEY, SVGAGI. This CDR3 is 15 amino acids long. V lost 2 bases and J lost 3, with 13 bases in between. This chain's CDR3 is CASSYGAGKDYGYTF. The CDR3 DNA reads as TGTGCCAGCAGTTACGGGGCCGGCAAGGACTATGGCTACACCTTC.

The J gene is TRBJ1-5, the V gene TRBV4-2, with no clear D. The CDR3 runs 13 residues. In germline, CDR1 is LGHNA, CDR2 YNFKEQ. Trimming removed 0 bases from V and 10 bases from J, with 10 bases in between. CDR3 loop: CASSQEEGEPQHF. The CDR3 nucleotides read TGTGCCAGCAGCCAAGAGGAGGGTGAACCCCAGCATTTT.

The chain combines TRBV4-1 with TRBJ2-3; TRBD2 agrees at 9 bases. CDR3 length: 17 amino acids. V gave up 0 bases and J gave up 3 bases; unmatched junction bases: 7. Germline-derived CDR1 and CDR2 are MGHRA and YSYEKL. The DNA for the CDR3 is TGCGCCAGCAGCCAAGATGGAGCGGGGGGAGGGACAGATACGCAGTATTTT. Translation gives CASSQDGAGGGTDTQYF.

This clone was found once. This rearrangement joins TRBV28 to TRBJ2-1, with TRBD2 identical over 7 bases. Trimming removed 9 bases from V and 3 bases from J; junction bases left unmatched: 2. In germline, CDR1 is MDHEN, CDR2 SYDVKM. The CDR3 covers 12 residues. CDR3 region: CASWGGYNEQFF. In nucleotides, the CDR3 is TGTGCCAGTTGGGGGGGCTACAATGAGCAGTTCTTC.

V and J are TRBV19 and TRBJ2-7; 7 positions match TRBD1. J lost 2 bases, V lost 3 bases, and 7 bases had no gene match. This CDR3 comprises 15 residues. Germline values: CDR1 LNHDA, CDR2 SQIVND (reference sequence). Here the CDR3 DNA reads TGTGCCAGTAGTATCAAGCGGCAGGGGGCCTACGAGCAGTACTTC. It codes for CASSIKRQGAYEQYF.

CDR3 nucleotides: TGCGCCAGCAGCTTAGCTTTTGAGCAGTTCTTC. Its translation is CASSLAFEQFF. This chain links TRBV5-1 with TRBJ2-1; no clear D. The CDR3 runs to 11 residues. The V gene's germline CDR1 is SGHRS and CDR2 YFSETQ. The ends were cut back, 2 bases at V and 9 bases at J, with 6 bases in the middle.